This record looks at one T cell receptor beta chain sequence and its context. The identical CDR3 is also encoded by other nucleotide sequences in the sample. This record comes from a study of technical replicates of blood from a handful of donors. The CDR3 contains 14 residues. In germline, CDR1 is SGHVS, CDR2 FQNEAQ. V was cut by 3 bases and J by 1 base, with 9 bases left in between. Only in-frame clones appear in the TCRdb table, and some are missing; sequencing was by immunoSEQ multiplex PCR. The top ten hold 4% to 5.5% of the sample, which has roughly 62,000 clones, roughly 91% seen once. V gene TRBV7-8 combines with J gene TRBJ1-1; TRBD1 is a possible D gene (6 bases). The sequence was obtained from a human donor in good health. Some clones in this sample may be carry-over from other donors' samples. Sequenced input: PBMCs. In DNA form, the CDR3 reads TGTGCCAGCAGCTTGGGGGGGCCGAACACTGAAGCTTTCTTT. It yields the protein CASSLGGPNTEAFF.